This TCR beta chain was captured by sequencing in a study of blood T cells in healthy people across ages. Study outcomes and limitations: Unsorted PBMCs blocked a conclusive comparison of naive and antigen-experienced cells.

Donors ranged from about 6 to 95 years old and were healthy Caucasians in Russia. Concerning this clonotype: No antigen is known for it.

PCR was performed a second time for about 7 to 11 cycles using a sample-barcoded 5' primer and a J-beta primer mix. Each cDNA molecule carried a tag from a template-switch adaptor that contained 12 random nucleotides. CDR3-containing paired-end reads numbered at least 2.5 million in each sample. TCRdb redid the calling of the 5' RACE reads with MiXCR, one entry per CDR3 protein. The sample has 700,000 to 1,000,000 distinct CDR3 sequences, under 45% seen once; the top ten hold roughly 18%. The origin of this receptor is a man between 60 and 75 years old in good health. The specimen was blood.

CDR3 DNA: TGTGCCAGCAGCTTATTCTTCCGACGGAATAATTCACCCCTCCACTTT. This sequence encodes CASSLFFRRNNSPLHF. The chain is built from TRBV7-2 and TRBJ1-6; D unresolved. The CDR3 consists of 16 residues. Per the germline V gene, CDR1 is SGHTA and CDR2 is FQGNSA. V dropped 2 bases and J dropped 5 bases, with 13 bases sitting between them.